The 25 T cell receptor beta chains listed next were all sequenced from one sample in a study of T cell clones after liver transplantation (dated by TCRdb to about 2019). The library was built by means of the immunoSEQ multiplex PCR assay. In its TCRdb copy, this immuneACCESS table keeps in-frame sequences only and misses some clones. Where compared with another copy, unresolved V genes explain less than half of these, and the others have no known cause. For this sample the table gives tens of thousands of clones, of which about 91% were detected only once. In total, the top ten clones hold more than 0.85% of the sample. The specimen comprised CD4+ T cells from blood, sampled approximately 27 months after liver transplant. The receptors shown here come from a human patient who received a liver transplant. Following transplantation, part of the T cell population may be supplied by the graft donor rather than the patient.

The rearrangement joins TRBV5-1 to TRBJ2-1, with 7 bases matching TRBD2. J lost 5 bases, V lost 0 bases, and 5 bases had no gene match. CDR1 is SGHRS and CDR2 is YFSETQ in the germline V gene. The CDR3 has 15 residues. CDR3 amino acids: CASSLGGTTDNEQFF. The CDR3 DNA sequence: TGCGCCAGCAGCTTGGGTGGGACTACCGACAATGAGCAGTTCTTC.

This chain uses TRBV23-1 with TRBJ2-3; 11 nucleotides align to TRBD1. TRBV23-1 is an ORF, and what it does is uncertain. The CDR3 runs to 16 residues. V lost 4 bases, J lost 5 bases, and 8 bases stayed unmatched. CDR3 sequence: CASSPPDRGLEDTQYF. The CDR3 coding sequence is TGCGCCAGCAGTCCCCCGGACAGGGGGCTTGAAGATACGCAGTATTTT.

This clone was seen once. The chain employs TRBV4-1 and TRBJ2-7; 7 bases match TRBD2. This CDR3 region has 15 residues. Germline CDR1 is MGHRA and CDR2 is YSYEKL. J lost 4 bases, V lost 1 base, and 7 bases had no gene match. The CDR3 region has the DNA TGCGCCAGCAGCCAAGTCCAGGCGGGGGAATACGAGCAGTACTTC. Residues: CASSQVQAGEYEQYF.

This chain links TRBV5-6 with TRBJ1-2; 9 bases match TRBD1. The CDR3 sequence is 15 residues long. Germline V gene sequence: CDR1 SGHDT, CDR2 YYEEEE. The V gene end was trimmed by 4 bases and the J gene end by 2 bases; junction bases not matched to a gene: 6. CDR3 residues: CASSEAGTGNYGYTF. CDR3 nucleotide sequence: TGTGCCAGCAGCGAAGCCGGGACAGGGAACTATGGCTACACCTTC.

V is TRBV15 and J is TRBJ2-2; a weak D match, TRBD1 (5 bases). This CDR3 has 17 amino acids. V lost 3 bases and J 0 bases, leaving 14 bases between the germline ends. The germline V gene encodes CDR1 LNHNV and CDR2 YYDKDF (reference sequence). DNA for the CDR3: TGTGCCACCAGCAGGACAGCTCCCCCAGCGAACACCGGGGAGCTGTTTTTT. Translating gives CATSRTAPPANTGELFF.

The chain carries TRBV7-9 and TRBJ2-7; D not resolved. Germline CDR1 reads SEHNR; CDR2 reads FQNEAQ (reference sequence). The CDR3 is made up of 14 amino acids. The ends were cut back, 5 bases at V and 2 bases at J, with 13 bases in the middle. CDR3 coding DNA: TGTGCCAGCAGCCCTCCAAGGGCCGCCTACGAGCAGTACTTC. It encodes CASSPPRAAYEQYF.

This chain uses TRBV20-1 with TRBJ2-3, with D unresolved. Germline V gene sequence: CDR1 DFQATT, CDR2 SNEGSKA (reference sequence). V was cut by 6 bases and J by 6 bases, with 10 bases left in between. The CDR3 totals 11 residues. The CDR3 sequence is CSATVGDTQYF. In DNA form, the CDR3 reads TGCAGTGCCACTGTAGGCGATACGCAGTATTTT.

The V gene is TRBV7-9, the J gene TRBJ1-3; 10 nucleotides line up with TRBD1. Germline lookup yields CDR1 SEHNR and CDR2 FQNEAQ (reference sequence). After removal of 8 bases from V and 2 bases from J, the junction contained 3 bases not matched to a gene. The CDR3 has 14 amino acids. The CDR3 loop reads CASDGQGAGNTIYF. As DNA, the CDR3 is TGTGCCAGCGACGGACAGGGGGCTGGAAACACCATATATTTT. Looking up the rest from reference TRBV7-9 and TRBJ1-3 gives the full variable domain: DTGVSQNPRHKITKRGQNVTFRCDPISEHNRLYWYRQTLGQGPEFLTYFQNEAQLEKSRLLSDRFSAERPKGSFSTLEIQRTEQGDSAMYLCASDGQGAGNTIYFGEGSWLTVV.

The V call is TRBV11-3, the J call TRBJ2-5, with a possible D match to TRBD1 (5 bases). The J call may be incorrect, as the DNA end agrees better with TRBJ2-7. This CDR3 spans 13 amino acids. Germline CDR1 reads SGHNT; CDR2 reads YENEEA. DNA of the CDR3: TGTGCCAGCAGCTTCTGGGAAGGGGACGAGCAGTACTTC. As protein: CASSFWEGDEQYF.

V usage is TRBV18 and J usage is TRBJ1-1; D is unresolved. Trimming removed 2 bases from V and 4 bases from J, with 8 bases in between. The CDR3 loop spans 13 amino acids. Looked up from germline, CDR1 is KGHSH and CDR2 is LQKENI. CDR3 protein: CASSPGESTEAFF. CDR3 coding DNA: TGTGCCAGCTCACCAGGGGAGTCCACTGAAGCTTTCTTT. Drawing the rest from reference TRBV18 and TRBJ1-1, the complete variable domain is NAGVMQNPRHLVRRRGQEARLRCSPMKGHSHVYWYRQLPEEGLKFMVYLQKENIIDESGMPKERFSAEFPKEGPSILRIQQVVRGDSAAYFCASSPGESTEAFFGQGTRLTVV.

The chain combines TRBV5-1 with TRBJ1-3, with unresolved D. The V end lost 4 bases, the J end lost 3 bases, and 8 bases lay between the germline ends. Germline V gene sequence: CDR1 SGHRS, CDR2 YFSETQ. This CDR3 is built from 13 residues. Here the CDR3 reads CASSTDGGNTIYF. As DNA, the CDR3 is TGCGCCAGCAGCACGGACGGTGGAAACACCATATATTTT.

The chain is built from TRBV10-3 and TRBJ1-4, with a tentative D call TRBD1 (6 bases). The CDR3 has 15 residues. Trimming cost V 4 bases and J 8 bases, with 17 bases left between them. Germline loops: CDR1 ENHRY, CDR2 SYGVKD. The CDR3 sequence is CAISGTTGGLEKLFF. In DNA form, the CDR3 reads TGTGCCATCAGTGGAACGACAGGTGGATTGGAAAAACTGTTTTTT.

This chain connects TRBV28 to TRBJ2-7; either TRBD1 or TRBD2 may fit D (5 bases each). Germline V gene data show CDR1 as MDHEN and CDR2 as SYDVKM. The V end was cut by 7 bases, the J end by 5 bases, with 12 bases between. This CDR3 has 12 residues. CDR3 DNA: TGTGCCAGCACGGTCGGGGCAAACGAGCAGTACTTC. Its translation: CASTVGANEQYF.

The chain carries TRBV19 and TRBJ2-3; D perhaps matches TRBD2 (6 bases). The germline V gene has CDR1 LNHDA and CDR2 SQIVND (reference sequence). V lost 10 bases and J lost 11, with 16 bases in between. The CDR3 runs to 11 residues. CDR3 bases: TGTGCCACTTCTGGGGGGATGTGGCAGTATTTT. Encoded protein: CATSGGMWQYF.

The rearrangement joins TRBV27 to TRBJ2-2; the D gene is possibly TRBD1 (6 bases). Trimming left V 0 bases short and J 7 bases short, with 12 bases between. This CDR3 spans 15 amino acids. CDR1 is MNHEY, CDR2 SMNVEV, per germline (reference sequence). The CDR3 bases are TGTGCCAGCAGTTTATCGCCAGGGGCGGTCGGGGAGCTGTTTTTT. It encodes CASSLSPGAVGELFF.

The chain has TRBV2 and TRBJ2-5, with D possibly being TRBD2 (6 bases). Germline V lookup: CDR1 SNHLY, CDR2 FYNNEI. The V end lost 3 bases, the J end lost 9 bases, and 14 bases lay between the germline ends. The CDR3 runs to 13 residues. The CDR3 DNA follows: TGTGCCAGCAGTGATTTGGGGAGGCCCGCCCAGTACTTC. Translation: CASSDLGRPAQYF. The full variable domain, with the rest looked up from reference TRBV2 and TRBJ2-5, is EPEVTQTPSHQVTQMGQEVILRCVPISNHLYFYWYRQILGQKVEFLVSFYNNEISEKSEIFDDQFSVERPDGSNFTLKIRSTKLEDSAMYFCASSDLGRPAQYFGPGTRLLVL.

The chain is built from TRBV11-2 and TRBJ2-7; 7 nucleotides align to TRBD2. The germline V gene has CDR1 SGHAT and CDR2 FQNNGV. The CDR3 is 14 amino acids. J was trimmed by 0 bases and V by 3 bases; bases with no gene match: 2. The CDR3 bases are TGTGCCAGCAGCTTGGCTAGCGGCTCCTACGAGCAGTACTTC. It codes for CASSLASGSYEQYF.

The V call is TRBV10-2, the J call TRBJ1-3, with D unresolved. This CDR3 has 15 amino acids. The V end lost 0 bases, the J end lost 4 bases, and 10 bases lay between the germline ends. Germline assignment: CDR1 WSHSY and CDR2 SAAADI. The CDR3 sequence is CASSESPRLGNTIYF. CDR3 DNA sequence: TGCGCCAGCAGTGAGTCTCCGAGACTAGGAAACACCATATATTTT.

The rearrangement joins TRBV10-2 to TRBJ1-2, with D unclear. The length of the CDR3 is 14 residues. Looked up from germline, CDR1 is WSHSY and CDR2 is SAAADI. V dropped 3 bases and J dropped 3 bases, with 11 bases sitting between them. The CDR3 nucleotides read TGCGCCAGCAGTGATAGTTGGGAGTACTATGGCTACACCTTC. Translation gives CASSDSWEYYGYTF.

The CDR3 sequence is CASSLALRTAGNTEAFF. In nucleotides, the CDR3 is TGTGCCAGCAGCTTGGCCCTAAGGACCGCGGGGAACACTGAAGCTTTCTTT. The chain employs TRBV5-5 and TRBJ1-1; D is unclear. V shed 0 bases and J shed 1 base, with 16 bases lying between them. CDR1 is SGHKS and CDR2 is YYEKEE in the germline V gene (reference sequence). The CDR3 loop spans 17 amino acids.

The chain has TRBV28 and TRBJ2-1, with D perhaps given as TRBD1 or TRBD2 (5 bases each). Germline V lookup: CDR1 MDHEN, CDR2 SYDVKM. The CDR3 spans 15 residues. The V and J ends lost 6 bases and 0 bases respectively, with 12 bases between them. CDR3 DNA: TGTGCCAGCAGCCTGGGACGGAGCTCCTACAATGAGCAGTTCTTC. Translating it yields CASSLGRSSYNEQFF. Drawing the rest from reference TRBV28 and TRBJ2-1, the complete variable domain is DVKVTQSSRYLVKRTGEKVFLECVQDMDHENMFWYRQDPGLGLRLIYFSYDVKMKEKGDIPEGYSVSREKKERFSLILESASTNQTSMYLCASSLGRSSYNEQFFGPGTRLTVL.

The chain is built from TRBV6-1 and TRBJ2-2; unclear D gene. With 4 bases removed from V and 2 bases from J, the gap between germline ends came to 8 bases. The CDR3 has 14 amino acids. The germline V gene encodes CDR1 MNHNS and CDR2 SASEGT. The CDR3 bases are TGTGCCAGCAGTGTTTCTAGTAACACCGGGGAGCTGTTTTTT. Its translation is CASSVSSNTGELFF.

The chain combines TRBV7-2 with TRBJ2-2; D is possibly TRBD2 (5 bases). The CDR3 totals 16 residues. Between the trimmed V and J ends, which lost 1 base and 1 base, there was a span of 10 bases. Germline CDR1 reads SGHTA; CDR2 reads FQGNSA. The CDR3 DNA reads as TGTGCCAGCAGCTTAGTAGAGGCGGGGAACACCGGGGAGCTGTTTTTT. It specifies CASSLVEAGNTGELFF.

CDR3 sequence: CASSPYRGANTGELFF. The DNA for the CDR3 is TGTGCCAGCAGCCCCTACAGGGGGGCGAACACCGGGGAGCTGTTTTTT. The chain combines TRBV11-1 with TRBJ2-2; 8 positions match TRBD1. Losses at the gene ends were 5 bases for V and 0 bases for J; bases not matched to a gene: 5. Per the germline V gene, CDR1 is SGHAT and CDR2 is FQDESV (reference sequence). The CDR3 extends over 16 amino acids.

This clone was detected a few times. The chain recombines TRBV7-9 with TRBJ2-3; TRBD2 matches 14 bases. Germline assignment: CDR1 SEHNR and CDR2 FQNEAQ (reference sequence). This CDR3 is 16 amino acids long. V trimming: 3 bases; J trimming: 4 bases; junction bases outside the gene matches: 3. For the CDR3, the DNA is TGTGCCAGCAGCTTGGGGACTAGCGGGAGCGCAGATACGCAGTATTTT. Translated, it gives CASSLGTSGSADTQYF.